These 12 T cell receptor beta chains originate from one sample sequenced in a study of cytomegalovirus exposure and HLA in healthy donors (dated by TCRdb to the late 2010s). The library was prepared using the immunoSEQ multiplex PCR assay. A mixture of 60 forward primers for TCR Vbeta segments and 13 reverse primers for TCR Jbeta segments was used in the multiplex PCR. As stored in TCRdb, this immuneACCESS dataset retains in-frame rearrangements with V and J assigned. A fraction of the clones does not appear; measured against another copy, unresolved V genes explain less than half of the discrepancy, and the remainder lacks a known reason. The data table for this sample lists more than 40,000 clones. Approximately 1% of the sample comes from the top ten. Sequencing input: PBMCs. Every receptor here comes from a woman aged 40 to 55 in good health and CMV-seronegative.

The J gene is TRBJ2-1, the V gene TRBV28; 10 bases agree with TRBD2. The ends lost 3 bases at V and 0 bases at J; junction bases unmatched: 11. The CDR3 contains 19 residues. CDR1 is MDHEN and CDR2 is SYDVKM in the germline V gene. CDR3 amino acids: CASSFWTSGPESSYNEQFF. The CDR3 DNA is TGTGCCAGCAGTTTCTGGACTAGCGGACCTGAAAGCTCCTACAATGAGCAGTTCTTC.

The rearrangement joins TRBV4-3 to TRBJ2-1; D is unresolved. Trimming pared 1 base from V and 9 bases from J, leaving 13 bases between. Germline lookup yields CDR1 LGHNA and CDR2 YSLEER. The CDR3 consists of 14 residues. This CDR3 is CASSQGAADSEQFF. The CDR3, as DNA: TGCGCCAGCAGCCAAGGGGCAGCCGATTCTGAGCAGTTCTTC.

V gene TRBV6-5 combines with J gene TRBJ2-1; D perhaps matches TRBD2 (5 bases). Trimming removed 2 bases at V and 6 bases at J, with 8 bases between. The CDR3 spans 13 residues. Germline assignment: CDR1 MNHEY and CDR2 SVGAGI. In nucleotides, the CDR3 is TGTGCCAGCAGTTACCCCGGAGGCAATGAGCAGTTCTTC. It encodes CASSYPGGNEQFF.

The chain uses TRBV7-2 and TRBJ1-1, with TRBD1 as a possible D gene (5 bases). CDR3 length: 14 residues. V gave up 5 bases and J gave up 2 bases, with 12 bases separating them. Germline V lookup: CDR1 SGHTA, CDR2 FQGNSA. This CDR3 reads CASSRGIGNTEAFF. Written as DNA, the CDR3 is TGTGCCAGCAGCAGGGGCATCGGAAACACTGAAGCTTTCTTT. Looking up the rest from reference TRBV7-2 and TRBJ1-1 gives the full variable domain: GAGVSQSPSNKVTEKGKDVELRCDPISGHTALYWYRQSLGQGLEFLIYFQGNSAPDKSGLPSDRFSAERTGGSVSTLTIQRTQQEDSAVYLCASSRGIGNTEAFFGQGTRLTVV.

CDR3 loop: CASRRVETNEKLFF. CDR3 nucleotide sequence: TGTGCCAGCAGGAGGGTAGAGACTAATGAAAAACTGTTTTTT. V gene TRBV28 combines with J gene TRBJ1-4; D uncertain. The germline gives CDR1 MDHEN, CDR2 SYDVKM. The V end was cut by 6 bases, the J end by 2 bases, with 10 bases between. The CDR3 has 14 residues.

The chain carries TRBV7-3 and TRBJ2-3, with TRBD2 matching over 8 bases. The germline V gene has CDR1 SGHTA and CDR2 FQGTGA. The length of the CDR3 is 14 residues. Losses at the gene ends were 4 bases for V and 5 bases for J; bases not matched to a gene: 5. The CDR3 DNA follows: TGTGCCAGCAGCTCCGGACTAGCCGGAGATACGCAGTATTTT. Translated: CASSSGLAGDTQYF. The variable domain in full, with the rest retrieved from reference TRBV7-3 and TRBJ2-3, is GAGVSQTPSNKVTEKGKYVELRCDPISGHTALYWYRQSLGQGPEFLIYFQGTGAADDSGLPNDRFFAVRPEGSVSTLKIQRTERGDSAVYLCASSSGLAGDTQYFGPGTRLTVL.

The chain combines TRBV6-5 with TRBJ1-1; no definite D call. Germline assignment: CDR1 MNHEY and CDR2 SVGAGI. The CDR3 is made up of 15 amino acids. Trimming removed 4 bases at V and 1 base at J, with 13 bases between. The CDR3 nucleotides read TGTGCCAGCAGTTCGTGGGATGCGGGGAACACTGAAGCTTTCTTT. As protein: CASSSWDAGNTEAFF.

The V and J genes are TRBV5-8 and TRBJ1-5, with TRBD1 matching 8 bases. Trimming at V came to 6 bases and at J to 0 bases, leaving 8 bases not matched to a gene. Germline V gene data show CDR1 as SGHTS and CDR2 as YDEGEE. The CDR3 is 16 residues long. CDR3 sequence (DNA): TGTGCCAGCAACGTCCAGGGGGCGTTTAGCAATCAGCCCCAGCATTTT. Protein: CASNVQGAFSNQPQHF.

The chain has TRBV5-4 and TRBJ2-5, with D possibly being TRBD2 (5 bases). CDR1 and CDR2 (germline): SGHNT, YYREEE (reference sequence). V was trimmed by 6 bases and J by 4 bases, leaving 13 bases between them. The CDR3 has 13 amino acids. This CDR3 reads CASKRALTETQYF. The CDR3 DNA sequence: TGTGCCAGCAAGAGGGCCTTAACAGAGACCCAGTACTTC. The full variable domain, rest sourced from reference TRBV5-4 and TRBJ2-5, is ETGVTQSPTHLIKTRGQQVTLRCSSQSGHNTVSWYQQALGQGPQFIFQYYREEENGRGNFPPRFSGLQFPNYSSELNVNALELDDSALYLCASKRALTETQYFGPGTRLLVL.

The chain recombines TRBV2 with TRBJ1-1, with D hard to call. This CDR3 comprises 11 residues. CDR1 SNHLY and CDR2 FYNNEI come from the germline V gene. Deletions cut 1 base from V and 11 bases from J, with 8 bases between. This chain's CDR3 is CASSEEAGAFF. CDR3 bases: TGTGCCAGCAGTGAAGAGGCAGGCGCTTTCTTT.

This chain joins TRBV6-5 and TRBJ1-2, with D possibly matching TRBD1 (5 bases). Between the trimmed V and J ends, which lost 5 bases and 4 bases, there was a span of 11 bases. CDR1 and CDR2 from the germline V gene are MNHEY and SVGAGI. The CDR3 sequence is 13 residues long. The DNA of the CDR3 is TGTGCCAGCAGTCTGGGGGGGATCTATGGCTACACCTTC. Its translation: CASSLGGIYGYTF.

About this clone itself: At one of its ends the junction is not consistent with the germline gene, which may arise from a read error. The gene calls are TRBV5-1 and TRBJ2-5; D might be TRBD1 (6 bases). The germline V gene has CDR1 SGHRS and CDR2 YFSETQ. The CDR3 is 14 residues long. The CDR3 reads CASSLDSRGEIQYF. In DNA form, the CDR3 reads TGCGCCAGCAGCTTGGATTCCAGGGGAGAGATCCAGTACTTC. Together with reference TRBV5-1 and TRBJ2-5, the CDR3 gives the full variable domain: KAGVTQTPRYLIKTRGQQVTLSCSPISGHRSVSWYQQTPGQGLQFLFEYFSETQRNKGNFPGRFSGRQFSNSRSEMNVSTLELGDSALYLCASSLDSRGEIQYFGPGTRLLVL.